Only one count was recorded for the clone carrying this T cell receptor beta chain. Its antigen is unidentified. Amplification used 60 Vbeta primers and 13 Jbeta primers. The table came from immunoSEQ multiplex PCR; TCRdb's copy has only in-frame clones and leaves some out. The sample has about 150,000 clones, about 74% seen once. The data stem from a study of cytomegalovirus exposure and HLA in healthy donors. Findings and caveats of the study: Highest at DRB1 and lowest at HLA-C, TCR association rates differed among HLA loci in a later analysis. In terms of immune exposure information, only CMV serostatus was available. Data from an earlier analysis indicated that most TCR beta V segments were productive either about 90% or about 30% of the time. Common viral pathogens (according to a later analysis) appeared linked to several of the most significant clusters.

In germline, CDR1 is MDHEN, CDR2 SYDVKM. The junction had 21 bases not matched to a gene; V was cut back by 6 bases and J by 7 bases. This CDR3 is built from 19 residues. The sequencing input was PBMCs. The chain joins TRBV28 to TRBJ1-6, with 7 bases identical to TRBD1. This TCR was recovered from a male donor in good health and CMV-seronegative. CDR3 amino acids: CASRPAIRVAGTENSPLHF. Here the CDR3 DNA reads TGTGCCAGCAGACCTGCTATTAGGGTTGCCGGGACAGAAAATTCACCCCTCCACTTT. Filled out from reference TRBV28 and TRBJ1-6, the complete variable domain reads DVKVTQSSRYLVKRTGEKVFLECVQDMDHENMFWYRQDPGLGLRLIYFSYDVKMKEKGDIPEGYSVSREKKERFSLILESASTNQTSMYLCASRPAIRVAGTENSPLHFGNGTRLTVT.